Each of the 22 T cell receptor beta chains below was sequenced from the same sample in a study of T cells in Graves' hyperthyroidism and ophthalmopathy. The TCR beta CDR3 regions underwent amplification using RNA transcripts as the source. The HTBI set primed first-round TCR CDR3 RT-PCR. A single record per CDR3 protein comes from TCRdb applying MiXCR to the multiplex PCR reads. The sample has about 400,000 distinct CDR3 sequences; more than 20% are singletons. The source material was blood. Receptors were obtained from a man aged 45-65 years with Graves' hyperthyroidism.

This clonotype was counted a single time. A clone one base away is much larger, so this may be a read error. In this CDR3 the conserved last residue, phenylalanine or tryptophan, is missing, so a read error is likely. DNA for the CDR3: TGTGCCACCAAGGCCCCGAACACCGGGGAGCTGTTTCTT. Its translation is CATKAPNTGELFL. The chain recombines TRBV24-1 with TRBJ2-2; D is unresolved. The germline V and J ends were trimmed by 8 bases and 0 bases, with 6 bases remaining between them. Germline CDR1 is KGHDR and CDR2 is SFDVKD. The CDR3 covers 13 residues.

This chain joins TRBV3-1 and TRBJ2-7; D gene unclear. There are 15 residues in the CDR3. The germline V gene has CDR1 LGHDT and CDR2 YNNKEL (reference sequence). Between the trimmed V and J ends, which lost 1 base and 0 bases, there was a span of 10 bases. In DNA, the CDR3 is TGTGCCAGCAGCCAAGGGAGTCTACCCTCCTACGAGCAGTACTTC. Its protein is CASSQGSLPSYEQYF.

There are a few counts of this clonotype. This chain joins TRBV7-9 and TRBJ2-1, with 8 bases identical to TRBD2. This CDR3 spans 15 amino acids. CDR1 is SEHNR, CDR2 FQNEAQ, per germline (reference sequence). The V gene end was trimmed by 1 base and the J gene end by 2 bases; junction bases not matched to a gene: 1. The CDR3 protein is CASSLVSGTYNEQFF. In DNA form, the CDR3 reads TGTGCCAGCAGCTTAGTTAGCGGGACCTACAATGAGCAGTTCTTC.

The V and J genes are TRBV12-3 or TRBV12-4 and TRBJ2-3; D is ambiguous. V was clipped by 5 bases and J by 9 bases, with 15 bases between them. This CDR3 is 13 amino acids long. The CDR3 DNA reads TGTGCCAGCAGTGAAGCGCCCGTAGGGACGCAGTATTTT. Protein: CASSEAPVGTQYF.

This chain uses TRBV7-9 with TRBJ2-1, with 14 bases aligning to TRBD2. In germline, CDR1 is SEHNR, CDR2 FQNEAQ (reference sequence). Trimming took 4 bases from V and 2 from J; bases not matched to a gene: 13. The length of the CDR3 is 20 residues. CDR3 region: CASSSTGTSGRLGPYNEQFF. In DNA form, the CDR3 reads TGTGCCAGCAGCTCCACCGGGACTAGCGGGAGATTGGGTCCCTACAATGAGCAGTTCTTC.

This clonotype has at least ten counts. V is TRBV29-1 and J is TRBJ2-7; D is ambiguous. This CDR3 has 11 amino acids. Germline CDR1 SQVTM, CDR2 ANQGSEA. V was pared by 4 bases and J by 1 base, with 5 bases between. This CDR3 reads CSVVRSYEQYF. The CDR3, as DNA: TGCAGCGTTGTCCGGTCCTACGAGCAGTACTTC.

This clonotype appeared many times. The rearrangement joins TRBV29-1 to TRBJ1-1; 10 nucleotides align to TRBD1. The CDR3 sequence is 12 residues long. Losses at the gene ends were 7 bases for V and 4 bases for J; bases not matched to a gene: 3. Germline CDR1 reads SQVTM; CDR2 reads ANQGSEA. CDR3 nucleotide sequence: TGCAGCGGACAGGGGGCGTTCACTGAAGCTTTCTTT. Translation: CSGQGAFTEAFF.

This clonotype was recorded at least ten times. The V gene is TRBV12-3 or TRBV12-4, the J gene TRBJ2-5, with D hard to call. Trimming shortened V by 5 bases and J by 2 bases, and 12 bases separated the two germline ends. This CDR3 is built from 14 residues. CDR3 coding DNA: TGTGCCAGCAGTCCCCGAGCCCGACAAGAGACCCAGTACTTC. Its translation: CASSPRARQETQYF.

This clonotype was recorded at least ten times. The rearrangement joins TRBV6-1 to TRBJ1-2; 9 bases match TRBD1. J was trimmed by 8 bases and V by 8 bases; bases with no gene match: 9. The CDR3 loop spans 13 amino acids. Germline V gene sequence: CDR1 MNHNS, CDR2 SASEGT. Here the CDR3 reads CASSNRGLEGYTF. The CDR3 bases are TGTGCCAGCTCGAACAGGGGGCTTGAGGGCTACACCTTC.

The CDR3 nucleotides read TGCAGTGCTAGCTCGGGAGGACAGGACTACGAGCAGTACTTC. Protein: CSASSGGQDYEQYF. V and J are TRBV20-1 and TRBJ2-7; D tentatively reads TRBD1 or TRBD2 (7 bases each). The V end lost 3 bases, the J end lost 3 bases, and 15 bases lay between the germline ends. In germline, CDR1 is DFQATT, CDR2 SNEGSKA (reference sequence). CDR3 length equals 14 residues.

Only a few counts were recorded for this clonotype. The genes are TRBV27 and TRBJ2-1; 7 nucleotides line up with TRBD2. Trimming cost V 6 bases and J 4 bases; bases outside gene matches: 12. The germline V gene has CDR1 MNHEY and CDR2 SMNVEV (reference sequence). This CDR3 is 16 amino acids long. In DNA form, the CDR3 reads TGTGCCAGCAGGGAGACGGGAGGCATCCCTTACAATGAGCAGTTCTTC. Amino acid sequence: CASRETGGIPYNEQFF.

This sequence joins TRBV5-1 and TRBJ1-5; 8 bases fit TRBD1. The length of the CDR3 is 15 residues. The germline V gene has CDR1 SGHRS and CDR2 YFSETQ. V dropped 0 bases and J dropped 6; count of bases not matched to a gene: 5. The DNA for the CDR3 is TGCGCCAGCAGCTTGGACGGGACAGGACTTCAGCCCCAGCATTTT. It is translated as CASSLDGTGLQPQHF.

V gene TRBV6-1 combines with J gene TRBJ2-7, with 8 bases lining up with TRBD1. Germline V gene lookup returns CDR1 MNHNS and CDR2 SASEGT. The CDR3 is 12 residues long. Trimming cost V 9 bases and J 3 bases; bases outside gene matches: 4. CDR3 coding DNA: TGTGCCAGTGGACAGGGATACTACGAGCAGTACTTC. This codes for CASGQGYYEQYF.

This chain links TRBV5-6 with TRBJ1-1; 10 bases are shared with TRBD1. Trimming at V came to 7 bases and at J to 8 bases, leaving 14 bases not matched to a gene. CDR1 and CDR2 (germline): SGHDT, YYEEEE. The CDR3 is 15 amino acids. The CDR3: CASELGSGTGAEAFF. As DNA, the CDR3 is TGTGCCAGCGAGTTGGGCTCCGGGACAGGGGCAGAAGCTTTCTTT.

This clonotype was found a few times. This rearrangement joins TRBV7-2 to TRBJ2-7, with 9 positions matching TRBD2. Germline V gene data show CDR1 as SGHTA and CDR2 as FQGNSA. V shed 3 bases and J 3 bases; nucleotides not matched to a gene: 3. This CDR3 comprises 14 residues. CDR3 residues: CASSFHSGSYEQYF. CDR3 DNA sequence: TGTGCCAGCAGCTTCCATAGCGGGAGCTACGAGCAGTACTTC.

This clonotype was seen only a few times. The chain has TRBV20-1 and TRBJ1-4; 9 bases align to TRBD1. Germline V gives CDR1 DFQATT, CDR2 SNEGSKA (reference sequence). CDR3 size: 16 residues. Losses at the gene ends were 5 bases for V and 8 bases for J; bases not matched to a gene: 15. DNA for the CDR3: TGCAGTGCTGGAAAGGCCGGGACAGGGCGACGCGAAAAACTGTTTTTT. It encodes CSAGKAGTGRREKLFF.

This clonotype occurred once. The chain joins TRBV19 to TRBJ2-1; 9 positions agree with TRBD2. J gave up 3 bases and V 1 base, and 7 bases lay outside the gene matches. Germline V CDR1 and CDR2: LNHDA, SQIVND (reference sequence). This CDR3 contains 17 residues. This CDR3 is CASSIATSGYNYNEQFF. For the CDR3, the DNA is TGTGCCAGTAGTATAGCAACTAGCGGGTACAACTACAATGAGCAGTTCTTC.

This clonotype turned up a few times. V is TRBV6-5 and J is TRBJ2-1; D perhaps matches TRBD2 (5 bases). Trimming took 2 bases from V and 2 from J, leaving 10 bases between them. The CDR3 spans 15 residues. CDR1 and CDR2 from the germline V gene are MNHEY and SVGAGI. The CDR3 DNA reads TGTGCCAGCAGTTACACGGGAAGGACCTACAATGAGCAGTTCTTC. It codes for CASSYTGRTYNEQFF.

The V and J genes are TRBV6-2 or TRBV6-3 and TRBJ1-3; 7 bases fit TRBD1. The CDR3 sequence is 13 residues long. Germline V gives CDR1 MNHEY, CDR2 SVGEGT. V was pared by 8 bases and J by 3 bases, with 4 bases of the junction left unmatched. CDR3 amino acids: CASQGDFGNTIYF. CDR3 DNA: TGTGCCAGCCAGGGGGATTTTGGAAACACCATATATTTT.

This clonotype was counted at least ten times. The genes are TRBV2 and TRBJ1-2; D ambiguous. Germline V gene data show CDR1 as SNHLY and CDR2 as FYNNEI. V lost 0 bases and J 7 bases, leaving 12 bases between the germline ends. The CDR3 contains 14 residues. CDR3 residues: CASSEALSGSGYTF. Written as DNA, the CDR3 is TGTGCCAGCAGTGAAGCGCTTTCAGGTAGTGGCTACACCTTC.

The chain recombines TRBV5-4 with TRBJ2-1; D gene unclear. This CDR3 has 13 residues. Germline V gives CDR1 SGHNT, CDR2 YYREEE (reference sequence). Trimming removed 0 bases at V and 6 bases at J, with 7 bases between. The DNA for the CDR3 is TGTGCCAGCAGCTTGGTTGCGGCCAATGAGCAGTTCTTC. It is translated as CASSLVAANEQFF.

This chain joins TRBV10-2 and TRBJ2-7; D possibly corresponds to TRBD1 (6 bases). Germline-derived CDR1 and CDR2 are WSHSY and SAAADI. V gave up 8 bases and J gave up 5 bases, with 16 bases separating them. CDR3 length: 13 residues. The CDR3 sequence: CASLQGASNEQYF. The DNA of the CDR3 is TGCGCCAGCTTACAGGGAGCTTCCAACGAGCAGTACTTC.